Sequencing of this TCR beta chain was carried out in a study of cytomegalovirus exposure and HLA in healthy donors (dated by TCRdb to 2017 to 2019). Regarding the complete study: In an earlier analysis of around 540 of the donors, 250 to 300 Gb of sequence data and 120 million or so unique TCR beta sequences from roughly 200 million T cells were reported. An early release covering over 500 HLA-typed donors comprised about 300 gigabases of sequencing data and 85 million to 100 million unique TCR sequences. The genetic ancestry cluster associated with self-reported Caucasian donors included 70% to 85% of the 398 genotyped donors. The study was designed to test whether signatures of past pathogen exposure could be identified by cataloging public T cell receptors. The study used immunosequencing to profile the T cell repertoires of approximately 650 subjects and linked those repertoires to cytomegalovirus serostatus. Besides the first cohort of roughly 660 subjects, a separate validation cohort made up of 120 different subjects was used. To predict cytomegalovirus infection status, the study combined high-throughput TCR immunosequencing, statistical association of individual TCRs with disease status, and machine learning. A later analysis re-examined previously published TCR beta repertoires from hundreds of donors and added high-resolution HLA genotyping to investigate patterns of TCR occurrence. Rather than using new phenotypic data, the later analysis identified candidate immune exposures from TCR beta sequences and from how often those sequences occurred across donors. An earlier analysis of 587 of the donors used high-throughput TCR beta sequencing to judge whether each TCR beta V gene segment behaved as functional or pseudogenic. Donor age, sex, ethnicity and CMV serostatus were compiled together with the repertoire data. A later genetic analysis used genome-wide SNP genotypes for 398 of the 666 donors, treating that subset as a discovery cohort. All discovery cohort repertoires had been generated using a single sequencing platform. HLA typing covered class I and class II loci at four-digit resolution. Typing coverage differed by locus: A, B, C, DRB1 and DQB1 were typed in about 620-630 donors, DQA1 in about 550, DPA1 in some 600, and DPB1 in approximately 450. Roughly 5 DR-DQ haplotypes were treated as single units for association and clustering because of strong linkage in the cohort. Among 398 genotyped donors of the cohort, an average of about 240,000 unique TCR beta nucleotide sequences were sequenced per donor, roughly a sixth of them non-productive. What the study reported, not specific to this receptor: In both the original and validation cohorts, the classifier was reported to diagnose cytomegalovirus status with high specificity and sensitivity. This cohort had only TCR beta chains sequenced, and the lack of alpha or paired-chain data limited which features could be detected. A cluster of highly shared sequence variants was judged likely to be a technical artifact of the sequencing pipeline. CMV serostatus was the only immune exposure information available for the cohort. The 87-base-pair reads could not distinguish some IMGT-functional V segments, including TRBV6-2 and TRBV6-3, so those segments were excluded. Across donors, most TCR sequences were observed very rarely, whereas some public TCRs were present in many individuals. In a later analysis, HLA-associated TCR beta chains were found to be more clonally expanded and to have lower generation probabilities than equally common non-associated chains. In a later genetic analysis, a missense DCLRE1C variant was associated with V-gene and J-gene trimming of TCR beta chains, and the association was replicated in an independent cohort. Sequencing depth was assumed to be roughly uniform across donors in the presence/absence analyses, though that assumption may not hold. The earlier analysis of almost 600 of the donors excluded around 17 rarely observed V segments, including chromosome 9 orphons, because counts were too low. The study gave a list of under 200 TCR beta chains associated with cytomegalovirus. Because HLA typing was unavailable for some donors at each locus, only the typed subset was used in association tests. At a false discovery rate of 0.05, a later analysis linked 15,000 to 20,000 TCR beta sequences to specific HLA alleles. According to a later analysis, most CMV-associated TCR beta chains appeared to be HLA-restricted, and the HLA associations seemed to be driven largely by CMV exposure. Linkage disequilibrium might explain the correlated functional status among segregating V segments, but an unknown experimental factor could not be ruled out. A further reported finding was that TCR beta sequences accurately predicted the HLA-A and HLA-B alleles for most subjects in the first cohort. The authors suggested that the approach could potentially be extended to other disease states and immunological phenotypes. Assigning TCR associations to individual alleles was difficult when HLA alleles, especially DR and DQ, strongly co-occurred. According to a later genetic analysis, donors in an Asian-associated ancestry cluster had fewer N-insertions in productive TCRs than the roughly 670-donor mean. In an earlier analysis of more than 500 of the donors, most TCR beta V segments appeared in productive rearrangements about 87% or about 30% of the time, broadly matching IMGT annotations. A few of the identified cytomegalovirus-associated TCR beta chains were confirmed in vitro to be specific for cytomegalovirus antigens. In a later analysis, TCR association rates were found to vary across HLA loci, with the most associated TCRs seen for DRB1 alleles and the fewest for HLA-C alleles. A later analysis reported that several top co-occurrence clusters appeared linked to parvovirus B19, influenza, CMV and Epstein-Barr virus.

CDR1 and CDR2 are drawn from the germline V gene: MNHEY, SVGAGI. Germline trimming amounts to 8 bases on V and 9 bases on J, with 14 as the count of junction bases outside the gene matches. Including cysteine and phenylalanine, the CDR3 has 14 amino acids. The only DNA kept is the CDR3, 42 bases in frame from the first base. This clone has only one observation. Its target antigen remains unknown. No much larger clone is present one base from it, and per-base qualities are unavailable. Library generation was performed with the immunoSEQ multiplex PCR assay. The multiplex PCR relied on a mix of 60 forward primers for TCR Vbeta segments and 13 reverse primers for TCR Jbeta segments. The CDR3 region of rearranged TCR beta genes was amplified from genomic DNA with a multiplex PCR assay. On the Illumina HiSeq System, the amplified TCR beta libraries were sequenced as 87-base-pair reads. For the original study's pipeline: A later analysis counted 75 million to 100 million unique TCR beta chains across the roughly 700 repertoires, and 10 million to 11 million of these chains were shared by at least two donors. Raw reads were error-corrected and collapsed into unique sequences by a nearest-neighbor algorithm in which closely related sequences were merged to remove PCR and sequencing errors. CDR3 sequences were aligned to IMGT reference sequences to assign V, D and J gene segments. Each retained sequence needed at least a six-nucleotide match to both a V gene segment and a J gene segment. A rearrangement was called productive if the CDR3 had no stop codons and remained in frame with V and J, and every other rearrangement was called non-productive. CDR3 was defined by IMGT convention, running from the second conserved V-encoded cysteine to the conserved J-encoded phenylalanine. The earlier analysis of a few hundred of the donors excluded sequences that lacked an unambiguous match to a single V gene segment. In an earlier analysis of about 590 of the donors, a V segment was called functional when productive rearrangements were above 56.7%, and segregating when the standard deviation between donors exceeded 5%. A statistical classification framework was built for diagnosing cytomegalovirus status from the catalog of TCR beta chain sequences. In a later analysis, V and J genes were assigned by comparing TCR nucleotide sequences against IMGT/GENE-DB human TR gene sequences. A later analysis assigned CDR3 sequences and most-parsimonious VDJ recombination scenarios with the TCRdist pipeline. In a later analysis, each TCR beta chain was defined by its CDR3 amino acid sequence together with its V-gene family, and reads lacking a unique V-gene family were excluded. A later analysis removed 500 to 650 highly shared, low-generation-probability nucleotide sequences to deal with suspected cross-contamination and a sequencing artifact. A later analysis calculated a clonal expansion index for each public chain from normalized within-repertoire ranks of inferred template counts. A later analysis computed generation probabilities with a VDJ recombination model fitted to out-of-frame rearrangements, and checked the results against IGoR. In a later analysis, hypergeometric tests were used to score TCR-TCR, TCR-HLA and TCR-CMV co-occurrence, with a repertoire-size bias correction applied to TCR pairs. In a later analysis, false discovery rates were estimated by permuting HLA or CMV assignments 20 times. In a later analysis, co-occurring TCRs were grouped using DBSCAN, and TCRdist sequence similarity was added for clustering within HLA-allele-positive subsets. Co-occurrence clustering excluded repertoires with fewer than 30,000 or more than 120,000 public chains, plus five with anomalous nucleotide sharing. TCRdb provides this immuneACCESS table in a form limited to in-frame rearrangements. Some clones are lacking; in checked studies, under half of them reflect an unresolved V gene, and why the rest are absent is not known. That table furnishes V, J and clone size, whereas the DNA furnished D and trimming. Recorded for this sample are some 190,000 clones; 65% to 85% of them occurred a single time. The ten largest clones add up to 1.3% to 1.5% of the sample.

The cohort comprised approximately 700 healthy bone marrow donors. At the time of sampling, every cohort member was nominally healthy, though immune exposures that went unrecorded were likely present. The donor tested CMV seropositive, placing the donor among the approximately 310 seropositive members of the cohort. Every donor gave a peripheral blood sample, and the peripheral blood mononuclear cells from that sample were used for TCR beta sequencing. The Qiagen DNeasy Blood Extraction Kit was used to extract genomic DNA from the blood cell samples. The receptor comes from a girl aged 10 to 17 in good health and CMV-seropositive. Recombination linked TRBV6-5 to TRBJ2-3, with 7 junctional bases fitting TRBD2. The sequenced sample was PBMCs. The CDR3 loop reads CASGEWEGRGTQYF. The base sequence is TGTGCCAGCGGCGAATGGGAGGGCCGAGGCACGCAGTATTTT.